These 21 T cell receptor beta chains came from one sample sequenced in a study of regulatory T cells in long-lasting Graves disease. Construction of TCR beta libraries relied on iRepertoire HTBI primers and on Arm-PCR targeting CDR3 regions. TCRdb ran MiXCR on the multiplex PCR reads and lists one entry per CDR3 protein. The sample contains about 500,000 distinct CDR3 sequences, 9.5% to 15% of which appear only once. Time point here: newly diagnosed GD, antithyroid drugs for less than 3 months. The TCR library was prepared using RNA isolated from PBMCs. This same sample was also part of a study on T cells in Graves' hyperthyroidism and ophthalmopathy.

The sequencing used peripheral blood mononuclear cells (PBMCs), collected at new diagnosis, from a patient treated with antithyroid drugs. The receptor source for this set is a woman in her 30s with Graves disease.

The sample holds many counts of this clonotype. V usage is TRBV19 and J usage is TRBJ1-5, with D unresolved. Between the trimmed V and J ends, which lost 0 bases and 7 bases, there was a span of 19 bases. The V gene's germline CDR1 is LNHDA and CDR2 SQIVND (reference sequence). The CDR3 sequence is 17 residues long. CDR3 nucleotides: TGTGCCAGTAGTATAGAAAAGACGGCAGTATACTGGCAGCCCCAGCATTTT. Amino acid sequence: CASSIEKTAVYWQPQHF. Drawing the rest from reference TRBV19 and TRBJ1-5, the complete variable domain is DGGITQSPKYLFRKEGQNVTLSCEQNLNHDAMYWYRQDPGQGLRLIYYSQIVNDFQKGDIAEGYSVSREKKESFPLTVTSAQKNPTAFYLCASSIEKTAVYWQPQHFGDGTRLSIL.

The chain recombines TRBV4-1 with TRBJ1-5; D is uncertain. CDR3 length equals 13 residues. Germline CDR1 reads MGHRA; CDR2 reads YSYEKL. The ends were cut back, 4 bases at V and 9 bases at J, with 13 bases in the middle. The CDR3 DNA reads as TGCGCCAGCAGCCGGGAGCTCAGGATGCCCCAGCATTTT. Its protein product is CASSRELRMPQHF.

In this sample, this clonotype turned up many times. V is TRBV18 and J is TRBJ1-1; maybe TRBD1 (5 bases). The length of the CDR3 is 15 residues. V lost 3 bases and J lost 1, with 12 bases in between. Germline CDR1 reads KGHSH; CDR2 reads LQKENI. The CDR3, as DNA: TGTGCCAGCTCACCGGGGACGGGAGGGAACACTGAAGCTTTCTTT. Translated: CASSPGTGGNTEAFF.

V and J are TRBV5-1 and TRBJ2-7; D may be TRBD1 (6 bases). V lost 3 bases and J 8 bases, leaving 15 bases between the germline ends. Germline V gene data show CDR1 as SGHRS and CDR2 as YFSETQ. The CDR3 contains 13 residues. The chain's CDR3 is CASSSTGQGQQYF. The CDR3 DNA follows: TGCGCCAGCAGCTCGACGGGACAAGGGCAGCAGTACTTC.

The chain employs TRBV7-9 and TRBJ1-4, with D possibly being TRBD1 (6 bases). The CDR3 spans 18 residues. In germline, CDR1 is SEHNR, CDR2 FQNEAQ (reference sequence). Deletions cut 5 bases from V and 1 base from J, with 20 bases between. CDR3 loop: CASSHGGGRGGTNEKLFF. As DNA, the CDR3 is TGTGCCAGCAGCCATGGGGGGGGGCGCGGCGGAACTAATGAAAAACTGTTTTTT.

This clonotype was found a few times. This chain connects TRBV6-2 or TRBV6-3 to TRBJ1-6; D is undetermined. This CDR3 has 14 residues. V was clipped by 8 bases and J by 0 bases, with 8 bases between them. Germline V gives CDR1 MNHEY, CDR2 SVGEGT. CDR3 sequence reads: CASGQSSYNSPLHF. DNA for the CDR3: TGTGCCAGCGGCCAGAGCTCCTATAATTCACCCCTCCACTTT.

This clonotype was observed many times. V and J are TRBV12-3 or TRBV12-4 and TRBJ2-1; a possible D gene is TRBD2 (5 bases). The CDR3 sequence is 15 residues long. V was shortened by 3 bases and J by 3 bases, with 12 bases between the two germline ends. CDR3 sequence: CASSFSSGIYNEQFF. The CDR3 nucleotides are TGTGCCAGCAGTTTTAGCAGCGGTATCTACAATGAGCAGTTCTTC.

This chain uses TRBV10-2 with TRBJ2-1, with 12 positions matching TRBD2. The CDR3 is made up of 17 amino acids. V lost 6 bases and J lost 7; bases outside the gene matches: 13. The germline V gene encodes CDR1 WSHSY and CDR2 SAAADI. CDR3 sequence reads: CASSLTSGRTTTNEQFF. CDR3 nucleotide sequence: TGCGCCAGCAGCCTCACTAGCGGGAGGACCACTACAAATGAGCAGTTCTTC.

This clonotype occurred many times. The rearrangement joins TRBV28 to TRBJ1-2, with 7 bases lining up with TRBD1. The CDR3 length is 15 residues. The germline gives CDR1 MDHEN, CDR2 SYDVKM. With 6 bases clipped from V and 0 bases from J, the junction kept 7 bases outside the gene matches. CDR3 loop: CASSGGTAANYGYTF. The CDR3 DNA is TGTGCCAGCAGCGGAGGGACAGCCGCTAACTATGGCTACACCTTC.

This clonotype was seen repeatedly, ten times or more. This chain connects TRBV2 to TRBJ2-3; D gene ambiguous. Germline V gene sequence: CDR1 SNHLY, CDR2 FYNNEI. Trimming stripped 5 bases from V and 4 bases from J, with 4 bases between. The CDR3 runs 11 residues. The CDR3 protein is CASSYSDTQYF. The CDR3 DNA reads TGTGCCAGCAGTTACTCAGATACGCAGTATTTT.

This clonotype was counted ten times or more. The chain employs TRBV24-1 and TRBJ2-1; D remains unclear. Germline assignment: CDR1 KGHDR and CDR2 SFDVKD. CDR3 length: 13 amino acids. Trimming removed 6 bases at V and 7 bases at J, with 12 bases between. In DNA, the CDR3 is TGTGCCACCAGTACCCCAAGCAAAAATGAGCAGTTCTTC. Its translation: CATSTPSKNEQFF.

This clonotype came up many times. The chain joins TRBV27 to TRBJ1-1; D remains unclear. The germline V gene has CDR1 MNHEY and CDR2 SMNVEV (reference sequence). Trimming removed 8 bases from V and 1 base from J, with 5 bases in between. The CDR3 length is 11 residues. The chain's CDR3 is CASGKNTEAFF. For the CDR3, the DNA is TGTGCCAGCGGCAAGAACACTGAAGCTTTCTTT.

About this clonotype: A far larger clone is one nucleotide away, so this likely arose from a read error. The rearrangement links TRBV2 to TRBJ2-1; no firm D call. The end of the DNA is better explained by TRBJ2-5, so the J call may be wrong. Germline CDR1 SNHLY, CDR2 FYNNEI. The CDR3 extends over 13 amino acids. CDR3 loop: CASSVRKQETQYF. CDR3 DNA: TGTGCCAGCAGTGTACGGAAACAAGAGACCCAGTACTTC.

This clonotype was detected ten times or more. The rearrangement joins TRBV12-3 or TRBV12-4 to TRBJ1-2; D gene unclear. The CDR3 covers 11 residues. Trimming took 7 bases from V and 6 from J, leaving 9 bases between them. The CDR3 nucleotides read TGTGCCAGCAACCCTCGGAATGGCTACACCTTC. Translation gives CASNPRNGYTF.

This clonotype was observed at least ten times. The rearrangement uses TRBV30 and TRBJ1-2; the match to TRBD1 covers 7 bases. CDR3 length equals 11 residues. Germline trimming cut 7 bases from V and 7 bases from J; bases unmatched to any gene: 6. CDR1 and CDR2 (germline): GTSNPN, SVGIG (reference sequence). In DNA, the CDR3 is TGTGCCTCGTATGACAGGGTTGGCTACACCTTC. Translation gives CASYDRVGYTF.

This clonotype was picked up a small number of times. The rearrangement uses TRBV20-1 and TRBJ2-7, with 9 bases aligning to TRBD1. The CDR3 sequence is 15 residues long. With V trimmed by 3 bases and J by 2 bases, 8 bases remained unmatched. Germline lookup yields CDR1 DFQATT and CDR2 SNEGSKA (reference sequence). The CDR3: CSASPGTGRTYEQYF. The CDR3, as DNA: TGCAGTGCTAGTCCCGGGACAGGGAGAACCTACGAGCAGTACTTC.

This clonotype has just a few counts. The chain couples TRBV6-5 to TRBJ2-7; no clear D gene. The CDR3 covers 14 residues. The germline V gene has CDR1 MNHEY and CDR2 SVGAGI. V lost 2 bases to trimming and J lost 6 bases, with 14 bases between them. CDR3 nucleotide sequence: TGTGCCAGCAGTTACCGCGCTGGGAAGCGCGAGCAGTACTTC. Translation gives CASSYRAGKREQYF.

This clonotype appeared many times. The chain recombines TRBV20-1 with TRBJ2-7; D is perhaps TRBD1 (6 bases). CDR1 is DFQATT, CDR2 SNEGSKA, per germline (reference sequence). CDR3 length: 13 residues. V was cut by 6 bases and J by 2 bases, with 14 bases left in between. CDR3 nucleotide sequence: TGCAGTGCAGAGAAACAGGGACCCTACGAGCAGTACTTC. It translates to CSAEKQGPYEQYF.

Only a few counts were recorded for this clonotype. The rearrangement links TRBV5-6 to TRBJ2-7; 9 nucleotides line up with TRBD2. In germline, CDR1 is SGHDT, CDR2 YYEEEE. This CDR3 contains 13 residues. The junction had 4 bases not matched to a gene; V was cut back by 4 bases and J by 5 bases. The CDR3 nucleotides read TGTGCCAGCAGCCTAGCGGGAATTCACGAGCAGTACTTC. Protein product: CASSLAGIHEQYF.

The V call is TRBV6-1, the J call TRBJ2-7; 9 positions match TRBD2. The CDR3 covers 15 residues. CDR1 is MNHNS, CDR2 SASEGT, per germline. The ends lost 6 bases at V and 4 bases at J; junction bases unmatched: 10. CDR3 sequence (DNA): TGTGCCAGCAGCCAGAGGGGACTAGCCACATACGAGCAGTACTTC. Residues: CASSQRGLATYEQYF.

This clonotype came up many times. The V and J genes are TRBV7-2 and TRBJ1-6; maybe TRBD1 (5 bases). This CDR3 is 14 amino acids long. Germline V lookup: CDR1 SGHTA, CDR2 FQGNSA. Trimming removed 5 bases from V and 9 bases from J, with 14 bases in between. Here the CDR3 DNA reads TGTGCCAGCAGCCCAGGGCTTGGCACTTCACCCCTCCACTTT. Its translation is CASSPGLGTSPLHF.